The present entry profiles one T cell receptor beta chain with its context. The source of the sample is a study of blood T cell repertoires in COVID-19. Overall study: Specimens from acute and convalescent COVID-19 originated in the United States, Italy and Spain.

CDR3 length equals 16 residues. Germline V gives CDR1 LGHDT, CDR2 YNNKEL (reference sequence). Trimming left V 5 bases short and J 10 bases short, with 21 bases between. Original processing methods: Estimates of nucleated cell counts were drawn from the amplification of reference gene primers. The repertoire was sequenced with immunoSEQ multiplex PCR; TCRdb's copy has only in-frame clones and lacks some. The D gene and trimming were derived from the DNA, and the V and J assignments and clone size from that table. The sample records about 210,000 clones, approximately 84% being singletons. The V gene is TRBV3-1 (or the pseudogene TRBV3-2), the J gene TRBJ1-6; maybe TRBD1 (6 bases). This TCR was sampled from a woman aged 45-65 years with active or convalescent COVID-19. The specimen sequenced was peripheral blood. This CDR3 reads CASSSILPGQSSPLHF. In DNA form, the CDR3 reads TGTGCCAGCAGCTCGATACTGCCGGGACAAAGCTCACCCCTCCACTTT.